Shown below are 10 T cell receptor beta chains from a single sample sequenced in a study of early T cells in non-severe SARS-CoV-2 infection. TCRdb itself ran the 5' RACE reads through MiXCR, one entry per CDR3 protein. The data contain nearly 30,000 distinct CDR3 sequences, around 5.7% of them singletons. The specimen sequenced was whole blood. These receptors were obtained from an adult who was a healthcare worker with PCR-confirmed SARS-CoV-2 infection or an uninfected control (not recorded which).

The V gene is TRBV7-9, the J gene TRBJ1-5; 7 bases line up with TRBD1. The germline V gene has CDR1 SEHNR and CDR2 FQNEAQ (reference sequence). The CDR3 sequence is 13 residues long. V shed 3 bases and J 7 bases; nucleotides not matched to a gene: 3. The CDR3 DNA follows: TGTGCCAGCAGCTTGGACAGGCCCCAGCCCCAGCATTTT. This encodes CASSLDRPQPQHF.

This clonotype appeared a few times. The CDR3 DNA reads as TGCGCCAGCAGTGTGGCTAGGGGGGCCGACTACGAGCAGTACTTC. This codes for CASSVARGADYEQYF. V and J are TRBV10-1 and TRBJ2-7; D possibly uses TRBD1 or TRBD2 (6 bases each). Germline V CDR1 and CDR2: WNHNN, SYGVQD (reference sequence). Trimming removed 4 bases from V and 3 bases from J, with 16 bases in between. The length of the CDR3 is 15 residues.

This clonotype was picked up many times. This chain connects TRBV20-1 to TRBJ2-7; 10 bases line up with TRBD2. Germline trimming cut 3 bases from V and 2 bases from J; bases unmatched to any gene: 4. The germline V gene has CDR1 DFQATT and CDR2 SNEGSKA (reference sequence). This CDR3 has 14 amino acids. The chain's CDR3 is CSARSLAGAYEQYF. CDR3 nucleotides: TGCAGTGCTAGGTCCCTAGCGGGGGCCTACGAGCAGTACTTC.

Here the CDR3 DNA reads TGCAGTGGGCGGTCTAGCGGGGGGCAACCCTACGAGCAGTACTTC. Translating it yields CSGRSSGGQPYEQYF. The chain joins TRBV20-1 to TRBJ2-7; 11 nucleotides match TRBD2. Trimming took 7 bases from V and 2 from J; bases not matched to a gene: 10. Germline V gene data show CDR1 as DFQATT and CDR2 as SNEGSKA (reference sequence). This CDR3 region has 15 residues.

This clonotype has a count of ten or more. This chain connects TRBV5-5 to TRBJ1-5, with D unresolved. CDR3 length: 16 amino acids. Trimming removed 4 bases at V and 5 bases at J, with 19 bases between. Per the germline V gene, CDR1 is SGHKS and CDR2 is YYEKEE (reference sequence). The CDR3: CASSPTSGLRDQPQHF. Here the CDR3 DNA reads TGTGCCAGCAGCCCAACGTCCGGACTCCGCGATCAGCCCCAGCATTTT.

In DNA form, the CDR3 reads TGTGCCAGCAGCCAATTGCACGAGCAGTACTTC. Residues: CASSQLHEQYF. The chain recombines TRBV3-1 with TRBJ2-7; D gene uncertain. The germline CDR1 and CDR2 sequences are LGHDT and YNNKEL (reference sequence). The V end was cut by 2 bases, the J end by 5 bases, with 4 bases between. This CDR3 spans 11 amino acids.

This clonotype was recorded many times. V is TRBV12-3 or TRBV12-4 and J is TRBJ2-3, with D unresolved. This CDR3 region has 12 residues. Deletions cut 8 bases from V and 6 bases from J, with 12 bases between. The CDR3 nucleotides are TGTGCCAGCTCCTTTAGGGCCGATACGCAGTATTTT. Its translation is CASSFRADTQYF.

V is TRBV28 and J is TRBJ2-7; 7 bases fit TRBD1. The germline V gene has CDR1 MDHEN and CDR2 SYDVKM. The CDR3 covers 12 residues. V lost 4 bases to trimming and J lost 6 bases; unmatched junction nucleotides: 3. The CDR3 loop is CASSSGGFEQYF. The CDR3 DNA sequence: TGTGCCAGCAGTTCAGGGGGTTTCGAGCAGTACTTC.

This clonotype appeared many times. The CDR3 here is CASSQERGPYNEQFF. In DNA form, the CDR3 reads TGTGCCAGCAGCCAGGAGCGGGGGCCTTACAATGAGCAGTTCTTC. The chain employs TRBV3-1 and TRBJ2-1, with TRBD2 identical over 8 bases. V dropped 3 bases and J dropped 4; count of bases not matched to a gene: 5. Per the germline V gene, CDR1 is LGHDT and CDR2 is YNNKEL (reference sequence). The CDR3 is made up of 15 amino acids.

Only a few counts were recorded for this clonotype. The chain joins TRBV14 to TRBJ2-1; the D gene is possibly TRBD1 (7 bases). The CDR3 totals 12 residues. V dropped 4 bases and J dropped 9 bases, with 10 bases sitting between them. Germline CDR1 is SGHDN and CDR2 is FVKESK. DNA of the CDR3: TGTGCCAGCAGCCCAGGGGGGTCTGAGCAGTTCTTC. Amino acid sequence: CASSPGGSEQFF.